The T cell receptor beta chain described here comes from a study of cytomegalovirus exposure and HLA in healthy donors. As for the study in general: Early released data comprised tens of millions of unique TCRs from HLA-typed donors.

The J segment lost 6 bases and the V segment lost 1 base, leaving 6 bases of the junction unmatched. The CDR3 consists of 16 residues. The V gene's germline CDR1 is SGHAT and CDR2 FQNNGV. The PCR had 60 Vbeta and 13 Jbeta primers. Profiled with immunoSEQ multiplex PCR; TCRdb holds only in-frame clones, not every one. The sample yields approximately 100,000 clones, roughly 80% seen once. Material for sequencing was PBMCs. The sequence came from a man aged 55 to 70 in good health and CMV-seropositive. The chain carries TRBV11-2 and TRBJ1-6; 7 bases fit TRBD1. CDR3 bases: TGTGCCAGCAGCTTAGGCACAGGGGTAGGTAATTCACCCCTCCACTTT. Protein product: CASSLGTGVGNSPLHF.